This T cell receptor beta chain was identified in a study of OX40 agonist ivuxolimab in advanced cancers. Method: immunoSEQ multiplex PCR; TCRdb's copy keeps in-frame clones and lacks some. Here the sample spans some 60,000 clones, approximately 91% being singletons. With 5 bases clipped from V and 4 bases from J, the junction kept 5 bases outside the gene matches. Per the germline V gene, CDR1 is SGHVS and CDR2 is FQNEAQ. The CDR3 is 14 amino acids. Blood was sampled at baseline, cycle 4 day 1, and cycle 7 day 1. The clonotype comes from an adult with an advanced solid tumor such as melanoma, head and neck, liver or kidney cancer. This material consisted of CD4+ or CD8+ T cells sorted from blood, taken in a trial of the OX40 agonist ivuxolimab. The chain combines TRBV7-8 with TRBJ1-1; TRBD1 agrees at 9 bases. CDR3: CASSPWTGATEAFF. For the CDR3, the DNA is TGTGCCAGCAGCCCGTGGACAGGGGCCACTGAAGCTTTCTTT.